The clone carrying this T cell receptor beta chain has more than one count but fewer than ten. Its antigen is unidentified. This sample was taken from a study of T cells in Graves' hyperthyroidism and ophthalmopathy. Each 10 ml fresh peripheral blood draw supplied the PBMCs. Study-wide results and limits: From stable hyperthyroidism, ophthalmopathy was separated by a 13 V-J model.

It was RNA transcripts that yielded the amplified TCR beta CDR3 regions. TCR CDR3 regions were first amplified by RT-PCR with HTBI primers. MiXCR, run by TCRdb on the multiplex PCR reads, gives a single entry per CDR3 protein. The data show hundreds of thousands of distinct CDR3 sequences, roughly 15% seen once. Germline values: CDR1 MNHEY, CDR2 SMNVEV (reference sequence). This CDR3 has 14 residues. J lost 7 bases, V lost 4 bases, and 6 bases had no gene match. Sequencing was performed on blood. The clonotype was recovered from a young woman with Graves' hyperthyroidism. The V and J genes are TRBV27 and TRBJ2-3; 9 bases map to TRBD1. Here the CDR3 DNA reads TGTGCCAGCAGTTCACGACAGGGGGTGAATACGCAGTATTTT. It specifies CASSSRQGVNTQYF.